Below are 18 T cell receptor beta chains sequenced from a single sample in a study of cytomegalovirus exposure and HLA in healthy donors. The PCR made use of 60 Vbeta and 13 Jbeta primers. TCRdb keeps only in-frame clones here, not all; method: immunoSEQ multiplex PCR. The sample carries about 98,000 clones, about 70% recorded once. The sequencing sample was made of PBMCs. The receptors stem from a female donor in good health and CMV-seronegative.

The chain has TRBV7-2 and TRBJ1-1, with 9 positions matching TRBD1. Germline CDR1 SGHTA, CDR2 FQGNSA. V trimming: 1 base; J trimming: 5 bases; junction bases outside the gene matches: 5. CDR3 length: 15 residues. This CDR3 reads CASSLEGQGRTEAFF. The CDR3 region has the DNA TGTGCCAGCAGCTTAGAGGGACAGGGAAGAACTGAAGCTTTCTTT. The full variable domain, completed using reference TRBV7-2 and TRBJ1-1, is GAGVSQSPSNKVTEKGKDVELRCDPISGHTALYWYRQSLGQGLEFLIYFQGNSAPDKSGLPSDRFSAERTGGSVSTLTIQRTQQEDSAVYLCASSLEGQGRTEAFFGQGTRLTVV.

The V and J genes are TRBV19 and TRBJ1-4; D possibly corresponds to TRBD1 (6 bases). CDR1 and CDR2 (germline): LNHDA, SQIVND (reference sequence). With 8 bases removed from V and 7 bases from J, the gap between germline ends came to 14 bases. The CDR3 contains 13 residues. In nucleotides, the CDR3 is TGTGCCAGTCGACCGCTACAGGGTGAAAAACTGTTTTTT. This translates into CASRPLQGEKLFF.

This clone was seen more than once but under ten times. The rearrangement joins TRBV6-1 to TRBJ1-5, with no clear D. The CDR3 has 12 amino acids. Germline V gene lookup returns CDR1 MNHNS and CDR2 SASEGT. V lost 9 bases and J 4 bases, leaving 10 bases between the germline ends. The CDR3 DNA reads TGTGCCAGTGATCAGTTGAATCAGCCCCAGCATTTT. Protein: CASDQLNQPQHF.

The chain uses TRBV2 and TRBJ2-5; maybe TRBD1 (5 bases). V dropped 6 bases and J dropped 7 bases, with 12 bases sitting between them. The germline gives CDR1 SNHLY, CDR2 FYNNEI. The CDR3 spans 12 residues. The CDR3 loop reads CASSRDVRTQYF. CDR3 nucleotide sequence: TGTGCCAGCAGCAGGGATGTTCGGACCCAGTACTTC.

The genes are TRBV29-1 and TRBJ1-2; D might be TRBD1 (6 bases). The CDR3 spans 13 residues. V lost 4 bases and J 5 bases, leaving 14 bases between the germline ends. The germline gives CDR1 SQVTM, CDR2 ANQGSEA. The CDR3 DNA sequence: TGCAGCGTTGGGAGGGGGGGAGATTATGGCTACACCTTC. Translation gives CSVGRGGDYGYTF.

The chain links TRBV5-1 to TRBJ1-2; TRBD1 agrees at 7 bases. The length of the CDR3 is 14 residues. The junction had 9 bases not matched to a gene; V was cut back by 4 bases and J by 6 bases. From germline, CDR1 is SGHRS and CDR2 YFSETQ. The DNA of the CDR3 is TGCGCCAGCAGCGGGTCGACAGGGATAGATGGCTACACCTTC. Amino acid sequence: CASSGSTGIDGYTF.

The V and J genes are TRBV5-1 and TRBJ1-4; D is undetermined. The CDR3 has 14 amino acids. Germline CDR1 and CDR2: SGHRS and YFSETQ. Trimming removed 2 bases from V and 0 bases from J, with 5 bases in between. The CDR3 here is CASSLSATNEKLFF. As DNA, the CDR3 is TGCGCCAGCAGCTTATCTGCAACTAATGAAAAACTGTTTTTT. The full variable domain, completed using reference TRBV5-1 and TRBJ1-4, is KAGVTQTPRYLIKTRGQQVTLSCSPISGHRSVSWYQQTPGQGLQFLFEYFSETQRNKGNFPGRFSGRQFSNSRSEMNVSTLELGDSALYLCASSLSATNEKLFFGSGTQLSVL.

This chain uses TRBV27 with TRBJ2-7; a possible D gene is TRBD1 (5 bases). The CDR3 totals 14 residues. The ends were cut back, 7 bases at V and 0 bases at J, with 13 bases in the middle. Per germline, CDR1 MNHEY and CDR2 SMNVEV (reference sequence). This CDR3 is CASKVQGYSYEQYF. CDR3 coding DNA: TGTGCCAGCAAAGTCCAGGGTTACTCCTACGAGCAGTACTTC.

The chain uses TRBV19 and TRBJ1-1; 9 bases align to TRBD1. From germline, CDR1 is LNHDA and CDR2 SQIVND (reference sequence). J lost 3 bases, V lost 5 bases, and 4 bases had no gene match. CDR3 length: 14 residues. The CDR3 DNA sequence: TGTGCCAGTAGTCAACAGGGGGCAGACACTGAAGCTTTCTTT. Its protein product is CASSQQGADTEAFF.

In this sample, this clone turned up a few times. The V call is TRBV29-1, the J call TRBJ2-1, with TRBD1 identical over 9 bases. The CDR3 has 14 amino acids. The V and J ends lost 7 bases and 7 bases, in that order; junction bases with no gene match: 11. Germline V lookup: CDR1 SQVTM, CDR2 ANQGSEA. The CDR3 nucleotides read TGCAGCGCCCCGAGGGACAGGGACCTAAATGAGCAGTTCTTC. It encodes CSAPRDRDLNEQFF.

The chain has TRBV11-2 and TRBJ2-6; 8 bases fit TRBD1. Trimming at V came to 2 bases and at J to 4 bases, leaving 7 bases not matched to a gene. CDR3 size: 17 residues. Germline CDR1 SGHAT, CDR2 FQNNGV. Written as DNA, the CDR3 is TGTGCCAGCAGCTTATGGGGGACAGGCGCCGGGGCCAACGTCCTGACTTTC. Translating gives CASSLWGTGAGANVLTF. The whole variable domain, filled in from reference TRBV11-2 and TRBJ2-6, reads EAGVAQSPRYKIIEKRQSVAFWCNPISGHATLYWYQQILGQGPKLLIQFQNNGVVDDSQLPKDRFSAERLKGVDSTLKIQPAKLEDSAVYLCASSLWGTGAGANVLTFGAGSRLTVL.

The chain is built from TRBV27 and TRBJ2-7, with TRBD2 matching 8 bases. The germline V gene has CDR1 MNHEY and CDR2 SMNVEV (reference sequence). Trimming at V came to 6 bases and at J to 2 bases, leaving 6 bases not matched to a gene. This CDR3 has 14 residues. The CDR3 region is CASRAGGGPYEQYF. The CDR3 nucleotides are TGTGCCAGCAGGGCGGGGGGAGGTCCCTACGAGCAGTACTTC.

The sample holds a few counts of this clone. The genes are TRBV28 and TRBJ1-4; D is unresolved. Germline assignment: CDR1 MDHEN and CDR2 SYDVKM. V lost 7 bases and J 7 bases, leaving 7 bases between the germline ends. The CDR3 totals 11 residues. The DNA of the CDR3 is TGTGCCAGCACCACGGGTGAAAAACTGTTTTTT. Protein: CASTTGEKLFF.

This clone was observed a single time. The chain employs TRBV4-1 and TRBJ1-4; 9 bases are shared with TRBD1. The CDR3 is made up of 16 amino acids. CDR1 is MGHRA and CDR2 is YSYEKL in the germline V gene. The trim removed 4 bases at V and 8 bases at J, leaving 11 bases unmatched. The CDR3 is CASSLDRGQRGEKLFF. CDR3 nucleotides: TGCGCCAGCAGCCTGGACAGGGGCCAACGGGGGGAAAAACTGTTTTTT.

The chain recombines TRBV11-2 with TRBJ2-3; 11 bases are a match to TRBD2. In germline, CDR1 is SGHAT, CDR2 FQNNGV. CDR3 length: 15 amino acids. V was clipped by 6 bases and J by 10 bases; unmatched bases: 12. CDR3 nucleotide sequence: TGTGCCAGCAGACCCGGGGTAGCGGGGGGGCTTGCGCAGTATTTT. Translation: CASRPGVAGGLAQYF.

This clone showed up just once. This chain connects TRBV28 to TRBJ2-5, with unresolved D. The CDR3 sequence is 11 residues long. V gave up 3 bases and J gave up 7 bases, with 6 bases separating them. CDR1 and CDR2 (germline): MDHEN, SYDVKM. CDR3 sequence (DNA): TGTGCCAGCAGTTTCTCTTTGACCCAGTACTTC. Its protein is CASSFSLTQYF.

The CDR3 DNA sequence: TGCAGCGTTGAAGATCGCACAGAACCCACAGATACGCAGTATTTT. It yields the protein CSVEDRTEPTDTQYF. The rearrangement uses TRBV29-1 and TRBJ2-3, with no clear D. In germline, CDR1 is SQVTM, CDR2 ANQGSEA. V was shortened by 0 bases and J by 2 bases, with 12 bases between the two germline ends. This CDR3 region has 15 residues.

CDR3 sequence reads: CASSQGRTGLSTEAFF. The CDR3 bases are TGCGCCAGCAGCCAGGGGAGGACAGGGTTGAGCACTGAAGCTTTCTTT. This chain joins TRBV4-1 and TRBJ1-1; 8 nucleotides agree with TRBD1. The CDR3 extends over 16 amino acids. The germline V gene encodes CDR1 MGHRA and CDR2 YSYEKL. After removal of 3 bases from V and 4 bases from J, the junction contained 10 bases not matched to a gene.